The 27 T cell receptor beta chains below all came from one sample that was sequenced in a study of cytomegalovirus exposure and HLA in healthy donors. PCR amplification relied on 60 Vbeta primers (plus 13 Jbeta primers). The method was immunoSEQ multiplex PCR; TCRdb's version includes in-frame clones alone and lacks a portion of them. The record lists under 150,000 clones, of which the ten most abundant hold less than 2%. The sample consisted of PBMCs. These receptors were obtained from a middle-aged woman in good health and CMV-seronegative.

A word on this clone: Its ends do not fully match the called genes, so a read error is possible. The chain carries TRBV5-5 and TRBJ1-6, with a tentative D call TRBD1 (6 bases). CDR1 SGHKS and CDR2 YYEKEE come from the germline V gene (reference sequence). The CDR3 sequence is 14 residues long. The CDR3 coding sequence is TGTGCTAGCAACCCGACAGGAGTAAAATCACCCCTCCACTTT. This sequence encodes CASNPTGVKSPLHF.

Concerning this clone itself: Relative to the germline gene, one junction end is altered; a read error may explain this. The chain has TRBV7-7 and TRBJ2-7; the D gene is possibly TRBD1 (7 bases). CDR1 is SSHAT and CDR2 is FNYEAQ in the germline V gene (reference sequence). There are 13 residues in the CDR3. CDR3 bases: TGTGCTAGCAGTCAGCAGGGGGGCGACGAGCAGTACTTC. It codes for CASSQQGGDEQYF.

The chain has TRBV5-4 and TRBJ2-3; TRBD2 matches 8 bases. Trimming at V came to 1 base and at J to 4 bases, leaving 5 bases not matched to a gene. The length of the CDR3 is 15 residues. Germline V lookup: CDR1 SGHNT, CDR2 YYREEE (reference sequence). The DNA of the CDR3 is TGTGCCAGCAGCTTGACCGGGGGGGCCTCAGATACGCAGTATTTT. Its translation: CASSLTGGASDTQYF.

The chain joins TRBV10-3 to TRBJ2-6, with D possibly matching TRBD1 (7 bases). The germline V and J ends were trimmed by 0 bases and 2 bases, with 11 bases remaining between them. Germline CDR1 ENHRY, CDR2 SYGVKD. The CDR3 sequence is 17 residues long. The CDR3 loop reads CAISESEGAPGANVLTF. The CDR3 nucleotides are TGTGCCATCAGTGAGTCGGAGGGGGCTCCTGGGGCCAACGTCCTGACTTTC.

The chain uses TRBV5-1 and TRBJ1-1; D unclear. The V gene's germline CDR1 is SGHRS and CDR2 YFSETQ. V gave up 6 bases and J gave up 6 bases, with 15 bases separating them. This CDR3 region has 13 residues. CDR3 DNA sequence: TGCGCCAGCACGGGTTTTAGTAGCTCTGAAGCTTTCTTT. This codes for CASTGFSSSEAFF. Using reference TRBV5-1 and TRBJ1-1 for the parts outside the CDR3, the full variable domain is KAGVTQTPRYLIKTRGQQVTLSCSPISGHRSVSWYQQTPGQGLQFLFEYFSETQRNKGNFPGRFSGRQFSNSRSEMNVSTLELGDSALYLCASTGFSSSEAFFGQGTRLTVV.

This chain uses TRBV7-9 with TRBJ2-6; 7 bases are shared with TRBD1. Germline loops: CDR1 SEHNR, CDR2 FQNEAQ (reference sequence). V shed 5 bases, J shed 4 bases, and the junction held 5 bases outside the gene matches. The CDR3 has 15 residues. In nucleotides, the CDR3 is TGTGCCAGCAGCGCGACAGGGACCGGGGCCAACGTCCTGACTTTC. As protein: CASSATGTGANVLTF.

This sequence joins TRBV4-1 and TRBJ2-7; 12 positions match TRBD2. This CDR3 region has 18 residues. The germline V gene encodes CDR1 MGHRA and CDR2 YSYEKL. V lost 5 bases to trimming and J lost 1 base; unmatched junction nucleotides: 12. As DNA, the CDR3 is TGCGCCAGCAGCTCCGCCACCGGACTAGCGGGGTTATCCTACGAGCAGTACTTC. It translates to CASSSATGLAGLSYEQYF.

The gene calls are TRBV10-3 and TRBJ1-2; 10 positions agree with TRBD1. CDR3 length: 13 amino acids. Trimming took 11 bases from V and 8 from J; bases not matched to a gene: 11. Germline CDR1 and CDR2: ENHRY and SYGVKD. The CDR3 reads CASGGTGVSGYTF. The CDR3 bases are TGTGCCTCCGGAGGGACAGGGGTTTCGGGCTACACCTTC.

CDR3 sequence: CASSQAQTGGGSNQPQHF. In DNA form, the CDR3 reads TGCGCCAGCAGCCAGGCCCAGACAGGGGGCGGAAGCAATCAGCCCCAGCATTTT. The V call is TRBV4-1, the J call TRBJ1-5; 10 bases match TRBD1. V was clipped by 3 bases and J by 1 base; unmatched bases: 9. Per germline, CDR1 MGHRA and CDR2 YSYEKL. The CDR3 runs 18 residues.

The chain joins TRBV14 to TRBJ2-2; D uncertain. CDR1 and CDR2 from the germline V gene are SGHDN and FVKESK. V was trimmed by 4 bases and J by 0 bases, leaving 6 bases between them. This CDR3 region has 14 residues. CDR3 loop: CASSRVANTGELFF. DNA for the CDR3: TGTGCCAGCAGCCGTGTAGCGAACACCGGGGAGCTGTTTTTT.

The rearrangement uses TRBV7-9 and TRBJ1-3; the D gene is possibly TRBD1 (5 bases). Germline assignment: CDR1 SEHNR and CDR2 FQNEAQ (reference sequence). The CDR3 consists of 14 residues. V was clipped by 5 bases and J by 4 bases, with 12 bases between them. CDR3 DNA: TGTGCCAGCAGCCCCCTAAGGGGAGGAAACACCATATATTTT. Protein: CASSPLRGGNTIYF.

The chain couples TRBV5-1 to TRBJ2-5; D remains unclear. Trimming left V 0 bases short and J 8 bases short, with 17 bases between. Germline CDR1 reads SGHRS; CDR2 reads YFSETQ. The CDR3 is 15 amino acids. The CDR3 is CASSLAVGSGITQYF. The CDR3 DNA reads TGCGCCAGCAGCTTGGCTGTGGGCTCCGGAATCACCCAGTACTTC.

This rearrangement joins TRBV7-2 to TRBJ1-5; D possibly corresponds to TRBD1 (5 bases). The CDR3 is 15 residues long. V shed 5 bases and J shed 1 base, with 12 bases lying between them. Germline CDR1 SGHTA, CDR2 FQGNSA. The CDR3, as DNA: TGTGCCAGCAGCCCTAATCGACAGAGCAATCAGCCCCAGCATTTT. Translated: CASSPNRQSNQPQHF. Based on the CDR3 plus reference TRBV7-2 and TRBJ1-5, the full variable domain is GAGVSQSPSNKVTEKGKDVELRCDPISGHTALYWYRQSLGQGLEFLIYFQGNSAPDKSGLPSDRFSAERTGGSVSTLTIQRTQQEDSAVYLCASSPNRQSNQPQHFGDGTRLSIL.

The chain uses TRBV18 and TRBJ1-1; no definite D call. Trimming shortened V by 0 bases and J by 1 base, and 9 bases separated the two germline ends. This CDR3 is 15 amino acids long. CDR1 is KGHSH, CDR2 LQKENI, per germline. The CDR3 region has the DNA TGTGCCAGCTCACCACCCTTGGCAGAGAACACTGAAGCTTTCTTT. Protein sequence: CASSPPLAENTEAFF.

This chain uses TRBV18 with TRBJ2-1; no reliable D call. Germline V gives CDR1 KGHSH, CDR2 LQKENI. The V end was cut by 4 bases, the J end by 5 bases, with 9 bases between. The CDR3 sequence is 13 residues long. The CDR3 loop is CASSRRTDNEQFF. The CDR3 nucleotides read TGTGCCAGCTCACGTCGAACGGACAATGAGCAGTTCTTC.

This chain uses TRBV6-8 with TRBJ2-3, with 7 bases lining up with TRBD1. There are 13 residues in the CDR3. V gave up 11 bases and J gave up 0 bases; unmatched junction bases: 5. Germline lookup yields CDR1 MNHGY and CDR2 SAAAGT. As DNA, the CDR3 is TGTGCCGGAGGACAGGTAAGCACAGATACGCAGTATTTT. Translating gives CAGGQVSTDTQYF.

The CDR3 DNA reads as TGTGCCATCAGTGACTCGACGGGGGGTAGGCCCCAGCATTTT. Translated, it gives CAISDSTGGRPQHF. The chain carries TRBV10-3 and TRBJ1-5, with D possibly matching TRBD1 (5 bases). Per germline, CDR1 ENHRY and CDR2 SYGVKD. This CDR3 has 14 residues. Trimming took off 3 bases at V and 9 bases at J, with 15 bases between the two ends.

The gene calls are TRBV7-8 and TRBJ1-2, with TRBD1 matching over 10 bases. The CDR3 is 14 residues long. With V trimmed by 5 bases and J by 4 bases, 4 bases remained unmatched. CDR1 and CDR2 from the germline V gene are SGHVS and FQNEAQ. The CDR3 spells CASSQGDRGYGYTF. As DNA, the CDR3 is TGTGCCAGCAGCCAAGGGGACAGGGGCTATGGCTACACCTTC.

This chain joins TRBV6-5 and TRBJ1-2, with TRBD1 as a possible D gene (5 bases). This CDR3 spans 13 amino acids. Germline V gives CDR1 MNHEY, CDR2 SVGAGI. Trimming stripped 4 bases from V and 3 bases from J, with 9 bases between. The CDR3: CASSSQGYYGYTF. The CDR3 DNA sequence: TGTGCCAGCAGTTCTCAGGGATACTATGGCTACACCTTC.

The chain has TRBV7-6 and TRBJ2-3; 7 bases map to TRBD2. This CDR3 contains 14 residues. Per the germline V gene, CDR1 is SGHVS and CDR2 is FNYEAQ. Losses at the gene ends were 1 base for V and 4 bases for J; bases not matched to a gene: 2. The CDR3 is CASSLGGGSDTQYF. CDR3 nucleotides: TGTGCCAGCAGCTTAGGGGGAGGGTCAGATACGCAGTATTTT.

The V gene is TRBV4-1, the J gene TRBJ2-3, with D maybe TRBD1 (6 bases). This CDR3 spans 17 amino acids. Per the germline V gene, CDR1 is MGHRA and CDR2 is YSYEKL. Trimming left V 2 bases short and J 0 bases short, with 15 bases between. DNA of the CDR3: TGCGCCAGCAGCCAACTATTAACGGGACACAGCACAGATACGCAGTATTTT. This sequence encodes CASSQLLTGHSTDTQYF.

The V gene is TRBV28, the J gene TRBJ2-7; 10 bases are shared with TRBD2. V lost 10 bases, J lost 0 bases, and 12 bases stayed unmatched. The CDR3 loop spans 16 amino acids. CDR1 is MDHEN and CDR2 is SYDVKM in the germline V gene. CDR3 sequence: CATSLPSSGSSYEQYF. CDR3 nucleotide sequence: TGTGCCACTTCCCTACCCTCTAGCGGGAGCTCCTACGAGCAGTACTTC.

The chain combines TRBV7-9 with TRBJ2-1; 8 nucleotides line up with TRBD1. The CDR3 contains 15 residues. CDR1 and CDR2 from the germline V gene are SEHNR and FQNEAQ (reference sequence). The V segment lost 1 base and the J segment 5 bases; nucleotides outside the gene matches: 4. In DNA, the CDR3 is TGTGCCAGCAGCTTAGGTACAGGGGGACACAATGAGCAGTTCTTC. Translating gives CASSLGTGGHNEQFF.

The CDR3 bases are TGTGCCAGTCGTACCACCCGCGGGGGGAGGTGGGCCGGGGAGCTGTTTTTT. It translates to CASRTTRGGRWAGELFF. The V call is TRBV19, the J call TRBJ2-2; 8 bases align to TRBD2. CDR1 and CDR2 from the germline V gene are LNHDA and SQIVND (reference sequence). The trim removed 8 bases at V and 6 bases at J, leaving 17 bases unmatched. The CDR3 extends over 17 amino acids.

The chain links TRBV4-1 to TRBJ1-3, with a possible D match to TRBD1 (5 bases). V lost 0 bases, J lost 2 bases, and 14 bases lay in between. The germline CDR1 and CDR2 sequences are MGHRA and YSYEKL. This CDR3 has 17 amino acids. CDR3 loop: CASSQDGGWSPGNTIYF. The CDR3 DNA reads as TGCGCCAGCAGCCAAGATGGGGGGTGGAGCCCTGGAAACACCATATATTTT.

The chain has TRBV10-3 and TRBJ2-7; D unclear. Germline values: CDR1 ENHRY, CDR2 SYGVKD. V was trimmed by 6 bases and J by 6 bases, leaving 9 bases between them. The CDR3 has 11 residues. CDR3 sequence: CAIRASTEQYF. The CDR3 DNA reads as TGTGCCATCAGAGCGTCTACCGAGCAGTACTTC.

The chain employs TRBV28 and TRBJ1-1, with 8 bases aligning to TRBD1. Germline values: CDR1 MDHEN, CDR2 SYDVKM. V shed 3 bases and J 4 bases; nucleotides not matched to a gene: 4. The CDR3 runs to 14 residues. The CDR3 loop is CASSLTGESTEAFF. DNA for the CDR3: TGTGCCAGCAGTTTGACAGGGGAGTCCACTGAAGCTTTCTTT.